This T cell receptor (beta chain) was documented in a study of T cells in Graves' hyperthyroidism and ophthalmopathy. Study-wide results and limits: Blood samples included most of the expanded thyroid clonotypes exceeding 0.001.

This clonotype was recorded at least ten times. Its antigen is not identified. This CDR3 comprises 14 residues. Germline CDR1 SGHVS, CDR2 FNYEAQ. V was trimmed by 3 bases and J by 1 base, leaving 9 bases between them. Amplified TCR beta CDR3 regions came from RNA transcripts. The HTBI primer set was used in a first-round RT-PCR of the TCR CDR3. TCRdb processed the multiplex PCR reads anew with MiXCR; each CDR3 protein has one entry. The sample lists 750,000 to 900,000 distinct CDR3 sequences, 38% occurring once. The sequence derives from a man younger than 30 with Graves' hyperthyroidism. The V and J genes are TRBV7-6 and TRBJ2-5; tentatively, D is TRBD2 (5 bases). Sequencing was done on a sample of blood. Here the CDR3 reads CASSFLSGQETQYF. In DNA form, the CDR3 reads TGTGCCAGCAGCTTTTTAAGCGGCCAAGAGACCCAGTACTTC.